This T cell receptor (beta chain) was recorded in a study of cytotoxic CD8 clonotypes in ibrutinib-treated CLL. Study-level points and caveats: Researchers report that baseline clonality outpaced age-matched healthy donors and tracked circulating CD8+ T-cell counts.

Using immunoSEQ multiplex PCR, the repertoire was profiled, and TCRdb retains in-frame clones only, with some absent. The sample carries approximately 15,000 clones, about 80% recorded once. A remark on this clone: Its antigen is still unknown.

In germline, CDR1 is MDHEN, CDR2 SYDVKM. With 3 bases removed from V and 5 bases from J, the gap between germline ends came to 10 bases. This CDR3 spans 14 amino acids. This clonotype was obtained from a human donor with chronic lymphocytic leukemia. The chain employs TRBV28 and TRBJ1-4; weak D call: TRBD1 (6 bases). The material was PBMCs, obtained before ibrutinib treatment. CDR3 region: CASSLLTGNEKLFF. CDR3 DNA sequence: TGTGCCAGCAGTTTGTTAACAGGGAATGAAAAACTGTTTTTT.